The next 9 T cell receptor beta chains were all read from a single sample in a study of T cell repertoires in cytomegalovirus infection (dated 2019 in TCRdb). The treatment or condition tag for this specimen amounts to: in vitro stimulation with specific CMV peptide epitopes to enrich CMV-specific T cells. These reads were obtained on an Illumina HiSeq 1500. The public reads were run again by TCRdb, first through fastp at Q25 and then through MiXCR, and only productive beta chains were kept. Here each entry gathers all rows of one CDR3 protein and keeps the most common genes and DNA. The sample table contains about a million distinct CDR3 sequences; only one count was recorded for 30% to 40% of them. The ten largest clonotypes hold over 13% of the sample. No antigen is known for these receptors. The sample here was cultured CD8+ T cells from PBMCs, taken from culture after CMV antigen stimulation. The receptors originated from a human donor in good health (CMV status not recorded). Some clones in this sample may be carry-over from other donors' samples.

For this clonotype: An end of the junction differs from the germline gene, which may be a read error. This chain links TRBV4-1 with TRBJ1-2; perhaps TRBD1 as D (6 bases). The CDR3 has 15 residues. Germline CDR1 MGHRA, CDR2 YSYEKL. The CDR3 here is CAGSQDPTGWYGYTF. CDR3 nucleotides: TGTGCCGGCAGCCAAGATCCAACAGGGTGGTATGGCTACACCTTC.

The table lists this clonotype with many counts. The chain recombines TRBV25-1 with TRBJ2-2; D is perhaps TRBD1 (5 bases). This CDR3 is built from 12 residues. V dropped 4 bases and J dropped 8 bases, with 8 bases sitting between them. Germline V lookup: CDR1 MGHDK, CDR2 SYGVNS. The CDR3 coding sequence is TGTGCCAGCAGTGTCCAGGGAGGGGAGCTGTTTTTT. It codes for CASSVQGGELFF.

V and J are TRBV12-5 and TRBJ2-5, with 7 positions matching TRBD1. CDR1 and CDR2 from the germline V gene are LGHNT and FRNRAP. This CDR3 spans 16 amino acids. V lost 10 bases to trimming and J lost 2 bases; unmatched junction nucleotides: 16. The DNA for the CDR3 is TGTGCTACCAGATATTCCACAGGGGATTTACAAGAGACCCAGTACTTC. Amino acids: CATRYSTGDLQETQYF.

This clonotype was found many times. The genes are TRBV6-2 or TRBV6-3 and TRBJ1-5, with TRBD1 matching 7 bases. The J segment lost 3 bases and the V segment lost 7 bases, leaving 18 bases of the junction unmatched. This CDR3 is built from 18 residues. Germline V lookup: CDR1 MNHEY, CDR2 SVGEGT. The CDR3 DNA follows: TGTGCCAGCACCGCGAGACAGGGAGAATTTTGGGCCAATCAGCCCCAGCATTTT. Translating it yields CASTARQGEFWANQPQHF.

The rearrangement joins TRBV7-6 to TRBJ1-2; D remains unclear. Germline V gene data show CDR1 as SGHVS and CDR2 as FNYEAQ. The CDR3 consists of 14 residues. Trimming cost V 0 bases and J 5 bases, with 10 bases left between them. Here the CDR3 reads CASSLAAGGYGYTF. The CDR3 nucleotides are TGTGCCAGCAGCTTAGCGGCAGGCGGGTATGGCTACACCTTC.

This clonotype showed up just once. The rearrangement links TRBV27 to TRBJ1-4; no reliable D call. The germline V gene encodes CDR1 MNHEY and CDR2 SMNVEV (reference sequence). The CDR3 extends over 15 amino acids. The ends were cut back, 3 bases at V and 8 bases at J, with 16 bases in the middle. The CDR3 sequence is CASSFSLAVGEKLFF. DNA for the CDR3: TGTGCCAGCAGTTTCTCCCTGGCCGTAGGGGAAAAACTGTTTTTT.

This clonotype was detected only a few times. The chain is built from TRBV6-2 or TRBV6-3 and TRBJ2-7; 12 nucleotides align to TRBD2. CDR3 size: 18 residues. The germline V gene has CDR1 MNHEY and CDR2 SVGEGT. The V segment lost 0 bases and the J segment 3 bases; nucleotides outside the gene matches: 9. CDR3 protein: CASSYSRGTSGGNYEQYV. As DNA, the CDR3 is TGTGCCAGCAGTTACTCGAGGGGCACTAGCGGGGGGAACTACGAGCAGTACGTC.

The gene calls are TRBV10-2 and TRBJ1-2, with 7 positions matching TRBD1. The V gene's germline CDR1 is WSHSY and CDR2 SAAADI. The V gene end was trimmed by 2 bases and the J gene end by 1 base; junction bases not matched to a gene: 19. The CDR3 sequence is 20 residues long. CDR3 bases: TGCGCCAGCAGTGAGGGCGCTTTGGGACTAGGACAGGAGCATAACTATGGCTACACCTTC. The encoded protein is CASSEGALGLGQEHNYGYTF.

This clonotype appeared many times. The chain couples TRBV19 to TRBJ2-2; perhaps TRBD2 as D (5 bases). CDR1 is LNHDA, CDR2 SQIVND, per germline (reference sequence). The germline V and J ends were trimmed by 7 bases and 6 bases, with 18 bases remaining between them. This CDR3 is 15 amino acids long. The CDR3 DNA follows: TGTGCCAGTACCCTCAGAGAGGGCGGCGCCGGGGAGCTGTTTTTT. It encodes CASTLREGGAGELFF.